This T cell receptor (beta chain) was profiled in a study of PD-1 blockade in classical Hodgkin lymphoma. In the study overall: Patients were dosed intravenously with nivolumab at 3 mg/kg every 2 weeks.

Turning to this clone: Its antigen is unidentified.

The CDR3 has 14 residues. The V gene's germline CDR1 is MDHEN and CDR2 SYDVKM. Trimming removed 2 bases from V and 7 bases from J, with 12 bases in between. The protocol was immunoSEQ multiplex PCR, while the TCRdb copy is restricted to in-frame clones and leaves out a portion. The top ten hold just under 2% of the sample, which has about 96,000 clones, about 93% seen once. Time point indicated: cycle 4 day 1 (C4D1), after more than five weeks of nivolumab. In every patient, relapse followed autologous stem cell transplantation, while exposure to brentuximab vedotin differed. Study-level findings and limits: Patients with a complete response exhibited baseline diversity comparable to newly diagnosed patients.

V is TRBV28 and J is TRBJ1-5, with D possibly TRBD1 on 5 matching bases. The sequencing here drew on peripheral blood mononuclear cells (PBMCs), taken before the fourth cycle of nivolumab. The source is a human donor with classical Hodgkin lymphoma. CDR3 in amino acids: CASSLRRGRQPQHF. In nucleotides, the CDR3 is TGTGCCAGCAGTTTACGGAGGGGCCGCCAGCCCCAGCATTTT.